This note documents a single T cell receptor beta chain sequence. The source of the sample is a study of CD8 T cells in Susac syndrome. The CDR3 runs to 14 residues. V dropped 2 bases and J dropped 4; count of bases not matched to a gene: 4. Germline V gives CDR1 KGHSH, CDR2 LQKENI. With random hexamers, roughly 0.5 to 1 ug RNA was reverse transcribed. MiXCR was run by TCRdb on the immunoSEQ multiplex PCR reads, yielding one entry per CDR3 protein. The sample contains 300,000 or so distinct CDR3 sequences, roughly 94% of which appear only once. CD8+ and CD4+ T cells from blood underwent TCR beta sequencing, which was carried out in a high-throughput format.

Sequences were obtained from CD4+ T cells from PBMCs. The receptor was derived from a human donor with multiple sclerosis. J is TRBJ1-1 and V is TRBV18; 7 bases are a match to TRBD1. The CDR3 is CASSPRGGGTEAFF. The CDR3 region has the DNA TGTGCCAGCTCACCAAGAGGGGGCGGCACTGAAGCTTTCTTT.